Below are 5 T cell receptor beta chains sequenced from a single sample in a study of early T cells in non-severe SARS-CoV-2 infection. TCRdb re-derived calls from the 5' RACE reads in MiXCR, one entry per CDR3 protein. The data show about 42,000 distinct CDR3 sequences, roughly 7.1% seen once. The material sequenced was whole blood. These TCRs come from an adult who was a healthcare worker with PCR-confirmed SARS-CoV-2 infection or an uninfected control (not recorded which).

The table lists this clonotype with a few counts. The chain combines TRBV7-2 with TRBJ2-6; 8 nucleotides agree with TRBD1. The CDR3 length is 16 residues. The trim removed 5 bases at V and 0 bases at J, leaving 3 bases unmatched. CDR1 and CDR2 (germline): SGHTA, FQGNSA. CDR3 DNA sequence: TGTGCCAGCAGCCGGGACAGGAGCTCTGGGGCCAACGTCCTGACTTTC. It codes for CASSRDRSSGANVLTF.

This sequence joins TRBV29-1 and TRBJ2-7; weak D call: TRBD1 (5 bases). V was trimmed by 6 bases and J by 1 base, leaving 7 bases between them. Germline CDR1 reads SQVTM; CDR2 reads ANQGSEA. The length of the CDR3 is 11 residues. The CDR3 region has the DNA TGCAGCGTCGGACATTCCTACGAGCAGTACTTC. Translated, it gives CSVGHSYEQYF.

This clonotype has more than one count but fewer than ten. The chain carries TRBV29-1 and TRBJ2-5, with unresolved D. The germline V gene encodes CDR1 SQVTM and CDR2 ANQGSEA. This CDR3 is built from 11 residues. Trimming took off 6 bases at V and 4 bases at J, with 9 bases between the two ends. Here the CDR3 DNA reads TGCAGCGTCGACAACGGAGAGACCCAGTACTTC. Its translation: CSVDNGETQYF.

The rearrangement links TRBV5-1 to TRBJ2-7; TRBD1 matches at 9 bases. V was clipped by 0 bases and J by 4 bases; unmatched bases: 5. The CDR3 is made up of 15 amino acids. Germline loops: CDR1 SGHRS, CDR2 YFSETQ. The CDR3 bases are TGCGCCAGCAGCTTGGGGGACAGGGCCCCTTACGAGCAGTACTTC. Protein sequence: CASSLGDRAPYEQYF.

The chain links TRBV9 to TRBJ2-3, with D perhaps matching TRBD2 (6 bases). CDR3 length equals 15 residues. Looked up from germline, CDR1 is SGDLS and CDR2 is YYNGEE. The germline V and J ends were trimmed by 1 base and 2 bases, with 11 bases remaining between them. The CDR3 bases are TGTGCCAGCAGCGTATACGGCGGGGACACAGATACGCAGTATTTT. Amino acid sequence: CASSVYGGDTDTQYF.